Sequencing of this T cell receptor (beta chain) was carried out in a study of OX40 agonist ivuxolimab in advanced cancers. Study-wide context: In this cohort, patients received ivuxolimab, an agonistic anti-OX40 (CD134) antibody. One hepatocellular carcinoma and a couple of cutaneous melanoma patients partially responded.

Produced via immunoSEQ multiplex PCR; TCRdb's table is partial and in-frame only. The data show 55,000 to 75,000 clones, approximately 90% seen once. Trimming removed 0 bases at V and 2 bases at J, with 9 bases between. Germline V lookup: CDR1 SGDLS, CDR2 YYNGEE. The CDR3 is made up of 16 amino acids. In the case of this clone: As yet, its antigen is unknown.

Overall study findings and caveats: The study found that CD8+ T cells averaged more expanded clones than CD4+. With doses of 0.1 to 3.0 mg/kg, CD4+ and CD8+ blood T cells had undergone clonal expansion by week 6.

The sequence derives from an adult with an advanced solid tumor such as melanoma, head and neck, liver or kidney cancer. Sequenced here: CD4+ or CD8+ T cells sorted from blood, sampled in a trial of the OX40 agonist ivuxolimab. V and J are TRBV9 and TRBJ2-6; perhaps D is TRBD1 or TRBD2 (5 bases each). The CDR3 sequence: CASSVATGPGANVLTF. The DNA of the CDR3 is TGTGCCAGCAGCGTAGCTACGGGACCTGGGGCCAACGTCCTGACTTTC. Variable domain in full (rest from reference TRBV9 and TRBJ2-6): DSGVTQTPKHLITATGQRVTLRCSPRSGDLSVYWYQQSLDQGLQFLIQYYNGEERAKGNILERFSAQQFPDLHSELNLSSLELGDSALYFCASSVATGPGANVLTFGAGSRLTVL.